These T cell receptor beta chains were read from a single sample in a study of blood T cell repertoires in COVID-19. Profiling relied on immunoSEQ multiplex PCR, and the TCRdb table lists in-frame clones only, not all of them. The sample has 110,000 or so clones, around 83% seen once. Sequencing was done on a sample of peripheral blood. These receptors were obtained from a man aged 35 to 55 with acute or convalescent COVID-19. Both conserved end residues are trimmed from each CDR3. The D gene is left open where the match is weak.

V,D,CDR3
TRBV6-5,NA,AGAAGSYNSPLH
TRBV5-4,NA,ASSSSTSISGANVLT
TRBV4-1,TRBD1,ASSQVTGGLKETQY
TRBV7-5,NA,VRSLARIAGDPYYEQY
TRBV6-2/TRBV6-3,NA,ASSYSSVEDTQY
TRBV5-1,NA,ASSLTGNTEAF
TRBV2,TRBD2,ASSRGENTGELF
TRBV27,TRBD2,ASSPSPWAGGSCEQY
TRBV20-1,TRBD2,SAAGGSKQY
TRBV4-2,TRBD2,ASSQYGGGTDTQY
TRBV12-3/TRBV12-4,NA,ASGGKVRVRAF
TRBV24-1,TRBD1,ATSDTGQGSYNEQF
TRBV7-2,NA,ASSLGFLSTGSSYNEQF
TRBV7-3,TRBD1,ASSPGQGLDTQY
TRBV24-1,TRBD1,ATSRGQANYGYT
TRBV6-6,NA,ASSLYRDEAF
TRBV5-1,TRBD2,ASSLVAGGTGANVLT
TRBV7-9,TRBD1,ASSSPPGTGGRNEKLF
TRBV6-5,NA,ASRKTGSVYGYT
TRBV14,NA,ASSLNTGSEQY
TRBV19,TRBD1,ASKAGGVFNEQF
TRBV5-5,TRBD2,ASSFRGVTTYNEQF
TRBV30,NA,AWSRFGGASTDTQY
TRBV14,NA,ASSQDYHQPQH
TRBV15,TRBD2,ATSRGGGPTDTQY
TRBV19,TRBD1,ASSIPSGRGNNQPQH
TRBV25-1,NA,ASWDTGSYEQY
TRBV19,NA,ASSITVNTEAF
TRBV7-9,NA,ASSLERQYSGNTIY
TRBV9,NA,ASSVGTAGTYEQY
TRBV20-1,NA,SASADYGYT
TRBV2,TRBD1,ASSELHPGQGGDTQY
TRBV19,NA,ASSRWGRALSNQPQH
TRBV7-8,NA,ASSLSAVGYTEQY
TRBV30,TRBD1,AWSGQGWNQPQH
TRBV14,TRBD1,ASSQDFRDRGEKLF
TRBV30,TRBD1,AWRGQGFAEAF
TRBV5-5,TRBD1,ASSLSTSQGTFYSYEQY
TRBV21-1,NA,ASSKARTGSGNTIY
TRBV5-1,TRBD1,ASSPTGSSYEQY
TRBV7-2,NA,ASSRVPGGGTEAF
TRBV25-1,NA,ASSGQNSPLH
TRBV30,NA,AWINQGRNTEAF
TRBV7-2,NA,ASSSKRSGYNSPLH
TRBV7-9,NA,ASSHTTGFQPQH
TRBV27,NA,ASSLSAGYEQY
TRBV15,TRBD1,ATSRAGQDYEQY
TRBV6-5,TRBD1,ATMTTGGHSPLH